This TCR beta chain was sequenced for a study of cytotoxic CD8 clonotypes in ibrutinib-treated CLL. Per germline, CDR1 GTSNPN and CDR2 SVGIG (reference sequence). Unmatched junction bases numbered 17, after V lost 2 bases and J lost 0 bases. The CDR3 is 21 residues long. TCRdb keeps only in-frame clones here, not all; method: immunoSEQ multiplex PCR. The sample lists more than 300,000 clones, 80% occurring once. On this clone itself: Its target is not known.

Study results and caveats: Clonality went higher at ibrutinib response and then dropped back toward baseline at progression. Sampling times (in sustained-remission versus progressing patients) were not the same. Public clonotypes, rarely seen, contracted or held steady on treatment.

The chain uses TRBV30 and TRBJ2-7; 15 bases are a match to TRBD2. The specimen comprised PBMCs, sampled before ibrutinib treatment. This TCR was recovered from a human donor with chronic lymphocytic leukemia. The DNA of the CDR3 is TGTGCCTGGAGTCCCCCTAATCCGGGGACTAGCGGGAGGTACCACTCCTACGAGCAGTACTTC. Protein: CAWSPPNPGTSGRYHSYEQYF.